This is a list of T cell receptor beta chains from one sample in a study of cytomegalovirus exposure and HLA in healthy donors. The data were produced by immunoSEQ multiplex PCR, yet TCRdb's version contains in-frame clones alone and is incomplete. The profile covers around 160,000 clones, with 88% appearing a single time and about 2.7% taken by the ten largest. Input material: PBMCs. Source of these receptors: a man between 18 and 29 years old in good health and CMV-seronegative. Each CDR3 is given with its conserved first and last residue. D genes are given only for firm matches. Size is stated for part of the rows, as once, few or many counts, or as a class when the clone is expanded.

v_call: TRBV27
clone_size: .
d_call: TRBD2
j_call: TRBJ2-7
cdr3_nt: TGTGCCAGCAGTCTCCGACTAGCGGGAGGGCACAACGAGCAGTACTTC
cdr3_aa: CASSLRLAGGHNEQYF

v_call: TRBV15
clone_size: .
d_call: TRBD2
j_call: TRBJ2-7
cdr3_nt: TGTGCCACCAGCGGATCGAGCGGGAGGGCTTACGTGGAGCAGTACTTC
cdr3_aa: CATSGSSGRAYVEQYF

v_call: TRBV5-1
clone_size: .
d_call: TRBD2
j_call: TRBJ2-1
cdr3_nt: TGCGCCAGCAGCGTTAGCGGGCTCTACAATGAGCAGTTCTTC
cdr3_aa: CASSVSGLYNEQFF

v_call: TRBV29-1
clone_size: .
d_call: TRBD2
j_call: TRBJ2-7
cdr3_nt: TGCAGCGTTGAAGGGACTAGCGGATTCTACGAGCAGTACTTC
cdr3_aa: CSVEGTSGFYEQYF

v_call: TRBV5-1
clone_size: .
d_call: TRBD1
j_call: TRBJ1-5
cdr3_nt: TGCGCCAGCAGCGTGGCCGGACAGGGAAGCAATCAGCCCCAGCATTTT
cdr3_aa: CASSVAGQGSNQPQHF

v_call: TRBV29-1
clone_size: .
d_call: .
j_call: TRBJ2-1
cdr3_nt: TGCAGCGCCCGACAGACCCACAATGAGCAGTTCTTC
cdr3_aa: CSARQTHNEQFF

v_call: TRBV18
clone_size: .
d_call: .
j_call: TRBJ2-5
cdr3_nt: TGTGCCAGCTCACGCTTGGGACAACCGGGGGAGACCCAGTACTTC
cdr3_aa: CASSRLGQPGETQYF

v_call: TRBV28
clone_size: .
d_call: TRBD1
j_call: TRBJ1-5
cdr3_nt: TGTGCCAGCAGTTTACGACAGGGGGATAGCAATCAGCCCCAGCATTTT
cdr3_aa: CASSLRQGDSNQPQHF

v_call: TRBV5-1
clone_size: .
d_call: TRBD2
j_call: TRBJ2-7
cdr3_nt: TGCGCCAGCAGCTCACCGGGACTAGCGGGCTCCTACGAGCAGTACTTC
cdr3_aa: CASSSPGLAGSYEQYF

v_call: TRBV10-2
clone_size: once
d_call: TRBD1
j_call: TRBJ1-2
cdr3_nt: TGCGCCAGCAGTGAGGTCGGGGACAGGGGGCGTTGGGGCTATGGCTACACCTTC
cdr3_aa: CASSEVGDRGRWGYGYTF

v_call: TRBV7-7
clone_size: .
d_call: TRBD2
j_call: TRBJ2-1
cdr3_nt: TGTGCTAGCAGTCTTCAGACTAGCGCCCCCGGGAGGGATGAGCAGTTCTTC
cdr3_aa: CASSLQTSAPGRDEQFF

v_call: TRBV28
clone_size: few
d_call: TRBD2
j_call: TRBJ2-1
cdr3_nt: TGTGCCAGCAGGTTGGGACTAGCGGGACAGAATGAGCAGTTCTTC
cdr3_aa: CASRLGLAGQNEQFF

v_call: TRBV7-8
clone_size: .
d_call: TRBD1
j_call: TRBJ1-2
cdr3_nt: TGTGCCAGCAGCTCGGAGGGCCGGACAGGGGGTCATAATGGCTACACCTTC
cdr3_aa: CASSSEGRTGGHNGYTF

v_call: TRBV12-5
clone_size: .
d_call: .
j_call: TRBJ2-5
cdr3_nt: TGTGCTAGTGGTTTCGAGCCGGAGACCCAGTACTTC
cdr3_aa: CASGFEPETQYF

v_call: TRBV5-3
clone_size: .
d_call: .
j_call: TRBJ1-5
cdr3_nt: TGTGCCAGAAGCTCGCCGGGACACACTAATCAGCCCCAGCATTTT
cdr3_aa: CARSSPGHTNQPQHF

v_call: TRBV12-5
clone_size: once
d_call: TRBD1
j_call: TRBJ1-2
cdr3_nt: TGTGCTAGTGGTTTCGGGACAGGGGGCGCGGGCTATGGCTACACCTTC
cdr3_aa: CASGFGTGGAGYGYTF

v_call: TRBV2
clone_size: .
d_call: TRBD2
j_call: TRBJ2-3
cdr3_nt: TGTGCCAGCAGTGAAGCGCTACTAGCGGCCACAGATACGCAGTATTTT
cdr3_aa: CASSEALLAATDTQYF